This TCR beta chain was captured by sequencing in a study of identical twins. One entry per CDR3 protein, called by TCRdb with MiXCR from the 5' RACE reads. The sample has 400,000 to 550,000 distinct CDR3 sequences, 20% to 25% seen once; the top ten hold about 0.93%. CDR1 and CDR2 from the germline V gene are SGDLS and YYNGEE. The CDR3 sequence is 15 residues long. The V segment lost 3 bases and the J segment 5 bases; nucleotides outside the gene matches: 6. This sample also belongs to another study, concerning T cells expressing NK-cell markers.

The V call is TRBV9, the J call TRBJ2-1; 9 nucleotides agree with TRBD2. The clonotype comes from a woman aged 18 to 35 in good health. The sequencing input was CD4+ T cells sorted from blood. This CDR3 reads CASSDSGSFHNEQFF. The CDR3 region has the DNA TGTGCCAGCAGCGATAGCGGGAGTTTCCACAATGAGCAGTTCTTC.